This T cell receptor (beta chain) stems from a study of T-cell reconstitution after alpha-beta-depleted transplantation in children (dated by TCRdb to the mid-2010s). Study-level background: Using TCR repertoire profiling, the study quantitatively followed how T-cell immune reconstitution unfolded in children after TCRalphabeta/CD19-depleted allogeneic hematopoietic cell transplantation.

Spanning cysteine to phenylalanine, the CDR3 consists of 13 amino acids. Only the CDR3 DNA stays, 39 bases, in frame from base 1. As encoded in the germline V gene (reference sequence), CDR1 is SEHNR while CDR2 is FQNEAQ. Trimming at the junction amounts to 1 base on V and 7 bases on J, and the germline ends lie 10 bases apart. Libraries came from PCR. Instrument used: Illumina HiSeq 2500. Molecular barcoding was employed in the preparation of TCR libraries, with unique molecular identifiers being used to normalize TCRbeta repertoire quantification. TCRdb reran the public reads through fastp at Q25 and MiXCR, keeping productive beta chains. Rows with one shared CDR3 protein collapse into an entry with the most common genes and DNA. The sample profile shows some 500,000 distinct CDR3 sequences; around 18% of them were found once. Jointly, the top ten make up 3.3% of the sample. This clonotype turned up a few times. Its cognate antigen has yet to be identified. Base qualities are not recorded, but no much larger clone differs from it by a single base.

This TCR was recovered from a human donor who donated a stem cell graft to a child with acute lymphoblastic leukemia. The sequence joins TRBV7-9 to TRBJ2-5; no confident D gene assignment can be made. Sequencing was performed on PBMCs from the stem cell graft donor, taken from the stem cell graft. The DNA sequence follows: TGTGCCAGCAGCTTAGACCCGGGCGGGACCCAGTACTTC. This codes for CASSLDPGGTQYF.